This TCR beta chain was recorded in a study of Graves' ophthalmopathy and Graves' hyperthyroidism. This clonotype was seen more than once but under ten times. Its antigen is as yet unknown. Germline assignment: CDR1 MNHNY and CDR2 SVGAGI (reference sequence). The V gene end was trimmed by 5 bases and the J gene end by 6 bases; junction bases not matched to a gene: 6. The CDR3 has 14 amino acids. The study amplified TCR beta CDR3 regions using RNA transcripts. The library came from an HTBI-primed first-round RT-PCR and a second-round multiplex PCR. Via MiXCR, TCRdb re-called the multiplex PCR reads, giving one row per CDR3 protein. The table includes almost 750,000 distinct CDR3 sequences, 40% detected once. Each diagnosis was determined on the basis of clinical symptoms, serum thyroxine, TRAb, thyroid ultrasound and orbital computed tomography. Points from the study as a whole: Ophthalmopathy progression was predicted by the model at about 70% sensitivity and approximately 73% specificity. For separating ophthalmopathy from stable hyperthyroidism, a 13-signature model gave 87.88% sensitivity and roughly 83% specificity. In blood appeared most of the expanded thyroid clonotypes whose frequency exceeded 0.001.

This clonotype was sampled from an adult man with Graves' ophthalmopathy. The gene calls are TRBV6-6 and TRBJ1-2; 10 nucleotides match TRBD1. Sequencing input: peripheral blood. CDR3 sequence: CASSPGQGLNGYTF. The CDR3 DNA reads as TGTGCCAGCAGTCCGGGACAGGGGTTGAATGGCTACACCTTC.